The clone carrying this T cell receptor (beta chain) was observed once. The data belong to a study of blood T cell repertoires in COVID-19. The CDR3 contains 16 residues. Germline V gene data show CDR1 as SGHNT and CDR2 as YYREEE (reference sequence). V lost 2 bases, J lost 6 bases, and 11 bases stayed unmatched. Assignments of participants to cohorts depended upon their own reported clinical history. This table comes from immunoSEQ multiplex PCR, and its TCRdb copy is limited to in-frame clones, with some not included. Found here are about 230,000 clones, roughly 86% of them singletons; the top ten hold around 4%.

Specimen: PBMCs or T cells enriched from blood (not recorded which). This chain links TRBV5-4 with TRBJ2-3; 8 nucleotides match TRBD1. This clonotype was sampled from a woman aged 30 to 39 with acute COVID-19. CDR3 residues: CASSFIVDRVVDTQYF. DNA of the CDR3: TGTGCCAGCAGCTTTATAGTGGACAGGGTTGTGGATACGCAGTATTTT.